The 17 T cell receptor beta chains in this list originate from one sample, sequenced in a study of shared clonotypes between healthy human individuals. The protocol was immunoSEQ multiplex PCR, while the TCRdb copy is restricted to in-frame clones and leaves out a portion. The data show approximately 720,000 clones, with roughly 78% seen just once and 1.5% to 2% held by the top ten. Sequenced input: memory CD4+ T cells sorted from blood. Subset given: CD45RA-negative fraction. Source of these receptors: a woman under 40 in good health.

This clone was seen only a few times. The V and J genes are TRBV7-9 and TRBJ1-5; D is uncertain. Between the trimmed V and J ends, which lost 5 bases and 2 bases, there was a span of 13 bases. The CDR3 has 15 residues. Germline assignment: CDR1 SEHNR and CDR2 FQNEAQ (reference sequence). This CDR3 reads CASSPVEAGNQPQHF. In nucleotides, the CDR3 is TGTGCCAGCAGCCCTGTTGAGGCAGGCAATCAGCCCCAGCATTTT.

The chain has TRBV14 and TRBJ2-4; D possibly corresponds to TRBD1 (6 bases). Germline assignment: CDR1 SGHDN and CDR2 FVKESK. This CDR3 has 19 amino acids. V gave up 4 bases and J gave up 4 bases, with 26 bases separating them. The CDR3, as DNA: TGTGCCAGCAGCCGAAACCAAATGGACGGGACAAGGTTGAAAAACATTCAGTACTTC. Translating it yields CASSRNQMDGTRLKNIQYF.

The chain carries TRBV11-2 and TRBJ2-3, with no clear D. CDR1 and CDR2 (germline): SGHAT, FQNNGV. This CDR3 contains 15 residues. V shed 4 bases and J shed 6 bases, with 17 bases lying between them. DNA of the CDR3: TGTGCCAGCAGCTCCCTAGTGCTTTTATCCGATACGCAGTATTTT. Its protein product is CASSSLVLLSDTQYF.

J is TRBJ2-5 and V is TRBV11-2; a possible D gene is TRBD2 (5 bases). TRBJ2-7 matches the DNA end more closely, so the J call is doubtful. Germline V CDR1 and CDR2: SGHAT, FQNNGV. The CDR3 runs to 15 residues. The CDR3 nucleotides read TGTGCCAGCAGCTTAGAGCCTCGGGGTGCCTACGAGCAGTACTTC. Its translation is CASSLEPRGAYEQYF.

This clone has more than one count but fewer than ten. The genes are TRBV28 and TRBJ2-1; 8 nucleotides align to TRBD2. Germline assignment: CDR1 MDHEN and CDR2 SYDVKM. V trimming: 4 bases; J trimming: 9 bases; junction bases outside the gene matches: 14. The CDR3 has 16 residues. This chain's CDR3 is CASSSPGLVSDTEQFF. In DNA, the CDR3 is TGTGCCAGCAGTTCCCCGGGACTAGTTTCGGATACTGAGCAGTTCTTC.

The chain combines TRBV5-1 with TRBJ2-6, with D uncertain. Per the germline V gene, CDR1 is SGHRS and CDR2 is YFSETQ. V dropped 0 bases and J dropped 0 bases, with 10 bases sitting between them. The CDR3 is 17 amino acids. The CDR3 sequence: CASSLVAATSGANVLTF. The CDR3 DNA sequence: TGCGCCAGCAGCTTGGTTGCGGCAACCTCTGGGGCCAACGTCCTGACTTTC.

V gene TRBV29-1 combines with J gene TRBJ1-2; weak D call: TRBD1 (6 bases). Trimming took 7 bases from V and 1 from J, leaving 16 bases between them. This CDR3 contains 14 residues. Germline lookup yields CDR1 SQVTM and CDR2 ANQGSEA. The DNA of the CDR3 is TGCAGCGCCGAGGGCAGGGGTAGTAACTATGGCTACACCTTC. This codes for CSAEGRGSNYGYTF.

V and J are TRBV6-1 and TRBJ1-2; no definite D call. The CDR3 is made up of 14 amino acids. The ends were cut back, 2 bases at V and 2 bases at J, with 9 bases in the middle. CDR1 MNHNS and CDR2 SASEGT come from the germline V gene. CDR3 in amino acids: CASSETSENYGYTF. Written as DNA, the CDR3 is TGTGCCAGCAGTGAAACCTCCGAGAACTATGGCTACACCTTC.

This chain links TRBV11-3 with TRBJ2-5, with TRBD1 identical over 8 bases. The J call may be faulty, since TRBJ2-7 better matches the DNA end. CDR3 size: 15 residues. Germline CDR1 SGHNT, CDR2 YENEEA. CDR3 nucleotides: TGTGCCAGCAGCTTAAGGGGGACAGGAGGAAACGAGCAGTACTTC. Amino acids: CASSLRGTGGNEQYF.

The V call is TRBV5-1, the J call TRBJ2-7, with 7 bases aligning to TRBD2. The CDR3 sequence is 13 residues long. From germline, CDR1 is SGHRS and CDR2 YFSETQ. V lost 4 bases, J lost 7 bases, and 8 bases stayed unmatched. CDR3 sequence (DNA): TGCGCCAGCAGCCGGGGGGAGGCCATGGAGCAGTACTTC. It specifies CASSRGEAMEQYF.

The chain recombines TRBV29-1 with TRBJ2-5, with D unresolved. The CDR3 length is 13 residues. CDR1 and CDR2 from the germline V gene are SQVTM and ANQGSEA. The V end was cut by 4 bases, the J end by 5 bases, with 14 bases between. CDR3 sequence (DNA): TGCAGCGTTGCGGCGAGTAACGGGGAGACCCAGTACTTC. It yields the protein CSVAASNGETQYF.

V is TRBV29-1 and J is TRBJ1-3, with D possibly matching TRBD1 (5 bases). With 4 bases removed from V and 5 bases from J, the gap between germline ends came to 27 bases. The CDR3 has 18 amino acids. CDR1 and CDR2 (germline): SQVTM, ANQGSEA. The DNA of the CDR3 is TGCAGCGTTGTGGATCCCCGCGCGGGGGGGGGTGATAGAAACACCATATATTTT. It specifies CSVVDPRAGGGDRNTIYF.

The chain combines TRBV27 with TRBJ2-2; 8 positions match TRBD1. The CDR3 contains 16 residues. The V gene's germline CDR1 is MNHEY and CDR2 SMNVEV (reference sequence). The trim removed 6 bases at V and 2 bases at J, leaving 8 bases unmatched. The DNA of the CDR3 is TGTGCCAGCAGGAAACAGGGGGTGAGAAACACCGGGGAGCTGTTTTTT. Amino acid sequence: CASRKQGVRNTGELFF.

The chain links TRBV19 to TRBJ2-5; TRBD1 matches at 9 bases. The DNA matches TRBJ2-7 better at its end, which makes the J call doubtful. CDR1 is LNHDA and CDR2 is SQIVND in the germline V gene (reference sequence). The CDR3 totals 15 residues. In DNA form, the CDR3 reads TGTGCCAGTAGGCCCCGGGACAGGGCTAACTACGAGCAGTACTTC. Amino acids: CASRPRDRANYEQYF.

The DNA of the CDR3 is TGTGCCAGCAGCAGCCGGGACAGGGCCCTCTGCCTCTCTGGGGCCAACGTCCTGACTTTC. Protein: CASSSRDRALCLSGANVLTF. The V call is TRBV21-1, the J call TRBJ2-6; the table names TRBD1, a call not compared with the DNA. TRBV21-1 is reported as a pseudogene. The CDR3 extends over 20 amino acids.

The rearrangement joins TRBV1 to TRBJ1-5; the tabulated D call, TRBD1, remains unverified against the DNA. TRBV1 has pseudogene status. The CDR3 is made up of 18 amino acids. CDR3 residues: CTSSGEGTRHQHNQPQHF. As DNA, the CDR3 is TGCACCAGCAGCGGCGAGGGGACACGACACCAACACAATCAGCCCCAGCATTTT.

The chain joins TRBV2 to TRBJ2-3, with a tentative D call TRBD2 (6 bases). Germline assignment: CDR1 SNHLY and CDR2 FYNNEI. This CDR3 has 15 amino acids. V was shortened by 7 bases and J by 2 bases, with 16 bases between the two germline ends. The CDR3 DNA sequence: TGTGCCAGCAACCTCCTAGCGTCATTCACAGATACGCAGTATTTT. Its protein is CASNLLASFTDTQYF. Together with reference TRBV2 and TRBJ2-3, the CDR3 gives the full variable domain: EPEVTQTPSHQVTQMGQEVILRCVPISNHLYFYWYRQILGQKVEFLVSFYNNEISEKSEIFDDQFSVERPDGSNFTLKIRSTKLEDSAMYFCASNLLASFTDTQYFGPGTRLTVL.